These 31 T cell receptor beta chains share one sample of origin, sequenced in a study of cytomegalovirus exposure and HLA in healthy donors (dated by TCRdb to 2016 to 2017). Libraries were prepared through the immunoSEQ multiplex PCR assay. Imported from immuneACCESS, the table was reduced by TCRdb to in-frame sequences with V and J called. These copies leave out some clones; in studies compared against another copy, an unresolved V gene accounts for under half, and the cause of the remainder is not known. This sample comprises 160,000 or so clones, 84% of them detected only once. The ten largest clonotypes hold about 10% of the sample. Sequencing was carried out using PBMCs. These receptor sequences come from a man aged 25-45 years in good health and CMV-seropositive.

J is TRBJ2-7 and V is TRBV28; possibly TRBD2 for D (6 bases). V lost 5 bases and J 2 bases, leaving 16 bases between the germline ends. The CDR3 totals 15 residues. Germline values: CDR1 MDHEN, CDR2 SYDVKM. CDR3 DNA sequence: TGTGCCAGCAGTATCGCGGTCGGGGGACCCTACGAGCAGTACTTC. Protein: CASSIAVGGPYEQYF.

The chain employs TRBV18 and TRBJ2-7; the match to TRBD1 covers 8 bases. CDR1 and CDR2 from the germline V gene are KGHSH and LQKENI. This CDR3 has 13 residues. With 4 bases clipped from V and 6 bases from J, the junction kept 5 bases outside the gene matches. CDR3 DNA sequence: TGTGCCAGCTCACTGGACAGGGAAGGCGAGCAGTACTTC. Amino acids: CASSLDREGEQYF.

The chain combines TRBV4-1 with TRBJ1-5; D remains ambiguous. Trimming took 2 bases from V and 2 from J, leaving 13 bases between them. Germline V lookup: CDR1 MGHRA, CDR2 YSYEKL. This CDR3 is built from 16 residues. CDR3 residues: CASSQREGRGNQPQHF. The CDR3 DNA reads as TGCGCCAGCAGCCAAAGAGAGGGAAGGGGCAATCAGCCCCAGCATTTT.

V usage is TRBV13 and J usage is TRBJ2-1; maybe TRBD2 (5 bases). In germline, CDR1 is PRHDT, CDR2 FYEKMQ (reference sequence). V was cut by 1 base and J by 9 bases, with 7 bases left in between. The CDR3 sequence is 12 residues long. The CDR3 bases are TGTGCCAGCAGCTTAGTTCGGGGTGAGCAGTTCTTC. Amino acid sequence: CASSLVRGEQFF.

This sequence joins TRBV2 and TRBJ2-2; TRBD2 aligns across 8 bases. Germline lookup yields CDR1 SNHLY and CDR2 FYNNEI. CDR3 size: 17 residues. After removal of 0 bases from V and 2 bases from J, the junction contained 5 bases not matched to a gene. The CDR3 DNA follows: TGTGCCAGCAGTGAAGCTTACGGACTAGCAAACACCGGGGAGCTGTTTTTT. As protein: CASSEAYGLANTGELFF.

The chain recombines TRBV28 with TRBJ1-5; no clear D gene. This CDR3 contains 15 residues. The V gene lost 3 bases and the J gene lost 0 bases, with 9 bases spanning the gap. Germline loops: CDR1 MDHEN, CDR2 SYDVKM. The CDR3 here is CASSFTGVSNQPQHF. DNA for the CDR3: TGTGCCAGCAGTTTTACCGGGGTTAGCAATCAGCCCCAGCATTTT.

The rearrangement links TRBV6-5 to TRBJ2-7, with a possible D match to TRBD2 (6 bases). Germline loops: CDR1 MNHEY, CDR2 SVGAGI. The CDR3 extends over 14 amino acids. V lost 4 bases and J 2 bases, leaving 12 bases between the germline ends. CDR3: CASSFKRVAYEQYF. CDR3 bases: TGTGCCAGCAGTTTTAAGCGGGTTGCCTACGAGCAGTACTTC.

This clone was seen more than once but under ten times. V is TRBV5-1 and J is TRBJ2-3; a weak D match, TRBD1 (5 bases). Trimming removed 3 bases from V and 7 bases from J, with 6 bases in between. Germline loops: CDR1 SGHRS, CDR2 YFSETQ. The CDR3 is made up of 11 amino acids. The CDR3 loop is CASSSGNTQYF. The CDR3 DNA is TGCGCCAGCAGCTCAGGGAATACGCAGTATTTT.

Worth noting for this clone: Other nucleotide sequences in the sample specify the same CDR3. The J gene is TRBJ2-7, the V gene TRBV28; 10 bases fit TRBD1. The CDR3 sequence is 14 residues long. V trimming: 5 bases; J trimming: 2 bases; junction bases outside the gene matches: 3. In germline, CDR1 is MDHEN, CDR2 SYDVKM. The CDR3 DNA is TGTGCCAGCAGTCCCGGACAGGGGGCCTACGAGCAGTACTTC. The encoded protein is CASSPGQGAYEQYF.

V is TRBV6-1 and J is TRBJ2-2, with 7 bases lining up with TRBD2. CDR3 size: 15 residues. V shed 1 base, J shed 4 bases, and the junction held 3 bases outside the gene matches. The germline V gene encodes CDR1 MNHNS and CDR2 SASEGT. The CDR3 nucleotides read TGTGCCAGCAGTGAAGGCCTAGCGGCCACCGGGGAGCTGTTTTTT. Translation: CASSEGLAATGELFF.

V is TRBV19 and J is TRBJ2-3, with 11 positions matching TRBD1. The CDR3 runs 16 residues. Germline V lookup: CDR1 LNHDA, CDR2 SQIVND (reference sequence). The ends lost 5 bases at V and 1 base at J; junction bases unmatched: 5. The CDR3 region is CASSSRTGGGTDTQYF. In nucleotides, the CDR3 is TGTGCCAGTAGTTCCCGGACAGGGGGCGGCACAGATACGCAGTATTTT. Based on the CDR3 plus reference TRBV19 and TRBJ2-3, the full variable domain is DGGITQSPKYLFRKEGQNVTLSCEQNLNHDAMYWYRQDPGQGLRLIYYSQIVNDFQKGDIAEGYSVSREKKESFPLTVTSAQKNPTAFYLCASSSRTGGGTDTQYFGPGTRLTVL.

This clone was observed a few times. This sequence joins TRBV5-1 and TRBJ1-6, with D possibly matching TRBD1 (6 bases). V lost 0 bases, J lost 10 bases, and 14 bases lay in between. Germline CDR1 reads SGHRS; CDR2 reads YFSETQ. CDR3 size: 15 residues. The CDR3 protein is CASSLAGKDRSPLHF. The CDR3 DNA is TGCGCCAGCAGCTTGGCCGGGAAGGACAGATCACCCCTCCACTTT.

The rearrangement joins TRBV4-3 to TRBJ1-2; TRBD1 matches at 11 bases. The germline gives CDR1 LGHNA, CDR2 YSLEER. J lost 8 bases, V lost 4 bases, and 6 bases had no gene match. The CDR3 extends over 14 amino acids. As DNA, the CDR3 is TGCGCCAGCAGCCCTGAGGGACAGGGGGGCGGCTACACCTTC. It encodes CASSPEGQGGGYTF.

The chain recombines TRBV6-4 with TRBJ2-2; tentative D call: TRBD2 (5 bases). V was shortened by 5 bases and J by 1 base, with 5 bases between the two germline ends. Germline values: CDR1 MRHNA, CDR2 SNTAGT. The CDR3 covers 13 residues. CDR3 nucleotides: TGTGCCAGCAGTAGCGGGAACACCGGGGAGCTGTTTTTT. This encodes CASSSGNTGELFF.

CDR3 in amino acids: CASSDSDGINQPQHF. DNA for the CDR3: TGTGCCAGCAGCGACTCCGACGGCATCAATCAGCCCCAGCATTTT. The chain is built from TRBV2 and TRBJ1-5; D remains ambiguous. Germline-derived CDR1 and CDR2 are SNHLY and FYNNEI. Trimming removed 6 bases at V and 3 bases at J, with 15 bases between. This CDR3 spans 15 amino acids.

The rearrangement joins TRBV11-2 to TRBJ1-2, with 8 bases that match TRBD1. The V segment lost 4 bases and the J segment 3 bases; nucleotides outside the gene matches: 4. CDR1 is SGHAT, CDR2 FQNNGV, per germline. The length of the CDR3 is 14 residues. The CDR3 region is CASSSGTGHYGYTF. The CDR3 DNA is TGTGCCAGCAGCTCAGGGACAGGCCACTATGGCTACACCTTC.

In its sample, this clone was seen a few times. The chain links TRBV4-3 to TRBJ2-7; D uncertain. V was shortened by 1 base and J by 3 bases, with 13 bases between the two germline ends. This CDR3 contains 15 residues. Germline-derived CDR1 and CDR2 are LGHNA and YSLEER. The DNA of the CDR3 is TGCGCCAGCAGCCAAGGGGCGTCACACCTCTACGAGCAGTACTTC. Its translation: CASSQGASHLYEQYF.

The gene calls are TRBV7-3 and TRBJ2-1; 8 bases are a match to TRBD2. Germline loops: CDR1 SGHTA, CDR2 FQGTGA. J gave up 6 bases and V 5 bases, and 9 bases lay outside the gene matches. This CDR3 has 15 amino acids. DNA of the CDR3: TGTGCCAGCAGCCGAACTAGCGGAGGATCCAATGAGCAGTTCTTC. Translated, it gives CASSRTSGGSNEQFF.

This clone was recorded once. DNA for the CDR3: TGTGCCAGCAGTCCCGCGGGTACCGTCTCCTACGAGCAGTACTTC. Amino acid sequence: CASSPAGTVSYEQYF. The rearrangement links TRBV9 to TRBJ2-7, with D maybe TRBD2 (5 bases). CDR3 length equals 15 residues. CDR1 and CDR2 from the germline V gene are SGDLS and YYNGEE. V gave up 5 bases and J gave up 0 bases, with 15 bases separating them.

The CDR3 region is CASSNQYEQYF. Written as DNA, the CDR3 is TGTGCCAGCAGCAATCAGTACGAGCAGTACTTC. The rearrangement links TRBV9 to TRBJ2-7; D is undetermined. Trimming cost V 4 bases and J 4 bases, with 6 bases left between them. The CDR3 covers 11 residues. Germline V gives CDR1 SGDLS, CDR2 YYNGEE.

The chain joins TRBV5-6 to TRBJ2-7; no clear D gene. This CDR3 region has 11 residues. Trimming removed 2 bases from V and 5 bases from J, with 5 bases in between. The germline gives CDR1 SGHDT, CDR2 YYEEEE. The CDR3 here is CASSLSDEQYF. In DNA form, the CDR3 reads TGTGCCAGCAGCTTATCCGACGAGCAGTACTTC.

The genes are TRBV4-3 and TRBJ1-1; maybe TRBD1 (5 bases). The CDR3 has 16 residues. The V gene's germline CDR1 is LGHNA and CDR2 YSLEER. V was clipped by 0 bases and J by 8 bases, with 19 bases between them. The CDR3, as DNA: TGCGCCAGCAGCCAAGATCTGGGCAGGGAGGTGAGAGAAGCTTTCTTT. It specifies CASSQDLGREVREAFF.

J is TRBJ2-2 and V is TRBV30; the D gene is possibly TRBD2 (6 bases). The CDR3 runs to 16 residues. V lost 2 bases and J lost 4, with 17 bases in between. Germline CDR1 GTSNPN, CDR2 SVGIG (reference sequence). CDR3 sequence reads: CAWSLLAAPTTGELFF. The DNA of the CDR3 is TGTGCCTGGAGTCTCTTAGCGGCCCCGACCACCGGGGAGCTGTTTTTT.

This rearrangement joins TRBV13 to TRBJ2-1; TRBD1 might be the D (7 bases). The germline gives CDR1 PRHDT, CDR2 FYEKMQ (reference sequence). Trimming removed 8 bases from V and 5 bases from J, with 13 bases in between. The CDR3 is 13 amino acids. CDR3 nucleotide sequence: TGTGCCAGCGTTCGCAGGGGGGACAATGAGCAGTTCTTC. This codes for CASVRRGDNEQFF.

This sequence joins TRBV6-5 and TRBJ1-6, with 9 nucleotides matching TRBD1. The V and J ends lost 8 bases and 9 bases, in that order; junction bases with no gene match: 8. The CDR3 totals 14 residues. Germline-derived CDR1 and CDR2 are MNHEY and SVGAGI. CDR3 residues: CASCGTGRVSPLHF. CDR3 nucleotide sequence: TGTGCCAGCTGTGGGACAGGGAGGGTTTCACCCCTCCACTTT.

This clone was counted once. V gene TRBV28 combines with J gene TRBJ2-7, with D tentatively TRBD1 (6 bases). The CDR3 is made up of 16 amino acids. Trimming took 1 base from V and 5 from J, leaving 18 bases between them. Germline CDR1 MDHEN, CDR2 SYDVKM. CDR3 coding DNA: TGTGCCAGCAGTTTATCCCCTCGACAGGTTCATGACGAGCAGTACTTC. Translated, it gives CASSLSPRQVHDEQYF. Based on the CDR3 plus reference TRBV28 and TRBJ2-7, the full variable domain is DVKVTQSSRYLVKRTGEKVFLECVQDMDHENMFWYRQDPGLGLRLIYFSYDVKMKEKGDIPEGYSVSREKKERFSLILESASTNQTSMYLCASSLSPRQVHDEQYFGPGTRLTVT.

V and J are TRBV10-3 and TRBJ1-2; 9 bases line up with TRBD1. The CDR3 is made up of 13 amino acids. The germline CDR1 and CDR2 sequences are ENHRY and SYGVKD. V gave up 8 bases and J gave up 6 bases; unmatched junction bases: 7. The CDR3 here is CAIEETGGHGYTF. CDR3 bases: TGTGCCATCGAGGAGACAGGGGGACATGGCTACACCTTC.

The chain links TRBV6-5 to TRBJ2-5; 12 bases align to TRBD1. V lost 2 bases and J lost 4; bases outside the gene matches: 2. This CDR3 has 15 amino acids. CDR1 and CDR2 from the germline V gene are MNHEY and SVGAGI. CDR3 DNA: TGTGCCAGCAGTTACAGGGACAGGGGGCGAGAGACCCAGTACTTC. Encoded protein: CASSYRDRGRETQYF.

CDR3 nucleotides: TGTGCCAGCAGCCCAGGACAGGGCCCCTCACCCCTCCACTTT. Translating it yields CASSPGQGPSPLHF. The chain uses TRBV7-9 and TRBJ1-6; 8 bases fit TRBD1. V lost 5 bases to trimming and J lost 10 bases; unmatched junction nucleotides: 7. This CDR3 spans 14 amino acids. Germline-derived CDR1 and CDR2 are SEHNR and FQNEAQ (reference sequence). Full variable domain (outside the CDR3, taken from reference TRBV7-9 and TRBJ1-6): DTGVSQNPRHKITKRGQNVTFRCDPISEHNRLYWYRQTLGQGPEFLTYFQNEAQLEKSRLLSDRFSAERPKGSFSTLEIQRTEQGDSAMYLCASSPGQGPSPLHFGNGTRLTVT.

V gene TRBV7-2 combines with J gene TRBJ2-4, with 15 bases that match TRBD2. Germline-derived CDR1 and CDR2 are SGHTA and FQGNSA. This CDR3 is 19 amino acids long. V lost 6 bases to trimming and J lost 2 bases; unmatched junction nucleotides: 11. The DNA for the CDR3 is TGTGCCAGCAGTCATAGGACTAGCGGGAGGGCCCAGTCCAAAAACATTCAGTACTTC. Translated, it gives CASSHRTSGRAQSKNIQYF.

The chain carries TRBV13 and TRBJ2-1; 15 positions agree with TRBD2. This CDR3 comprises 16 residues. V was clipped by 5 bases and J by 3 bases; unmatched bases: 2. The V gene's germline CDR1 is PRHDT and CDR2 FYEKMQ (reference sequence). The CDR3 DNA follows: TGTGCCAGCAGCCCGGGACTAGCGGGGGGCTACAATGAGCAGTTCTTC. Protein product: CASSPGLAGGYNEQFF.